Listed below are T cell receptor beta chains from one sample, sequenced in a study of blood T cell repertoires in COVID-19. Profiling relied on immunoSEQ multiplex PCR, and the TCRdb table lists in-frame clones only, not all of them. This table has a few hundred thousand clones, around 83% appearing once. Sequencing was carried out using peripheral blood. These receptors were obtained from a man aged 35-49 years with acute or convalescent COVID-19. CDR3s include the opening cysteine and the closing phenylalanine or tryptophan. The D gene is left open where the match is weak. Rows give clone size only sometimes, using once, few, many, or a class for an expanded clone.

clone size	J gene	D gene	CDR3 length	V gene	CDR3 DNA	CDR3 protein
.	TRBJ2-5	TRBD2	15	TRBV5-4	TGTGCCAGCAGCCCACGGACTAGCTTTGTGGAGACCCAGTACTTC	CASSPRTSFVETQYF
.	TRBJ2-1	TRBD2	16	TRBV6-5	TGTGCCAGCAGTTACAGCTCCGGACTAGCGGCGGGGGAGCAGTTCTTC	CASSYSSGLAAGEQFF
.	TRBJ2-3	.	13	TRBV12-5	TGTGCTAGTGGTTTGCCAAACTGGGATACGCAGTATTTT	CASGLPNWDTQYF
.	TRBJ2-4	.	12	TRBV2	TGTGCCAGCATCGTAGCCGGAGGCATTCAGTACTTC	CASIVAGGIQYF
.	TRBJ2-1	TRBD2	17	TRBV11-2	TGTGCCAGCAGTTTCATCGAGGGCGCGGGGGGCTACAATGAGCAGTTCTTC	CASSFIEGAGGYNEQFF
.	TRBJ2-7	TRBD1	15	TRBV29-1	TGCAGCGTTGATAACCCCGGACAGGGGGGCTACGAGCAGTACTTC	CSVDNPGQGGYEQYF
.	TRBJ1-3	.	14	TRBV19	TGTGCCAGTAGTGACGGCGGATATGGAAACACCATATATTTT	CASSDGGYGNTIYF
once	TRBJ1-5	TRBD1	14	TRBV11-2	TGTGCCAGCAGCCGAGACAGGGGCAATCAGCCCCAGCATTTT	CASSRDRGNQPQHF
.	TRBJ2-3	.	15	TRBV3-1/TRBV3-2	TGTGCCAGCAGCCTGGGGGGATCGTACACAGATACGCAGTATTTT	CASSLGGSYTDTQYF
.	TRBJ1-1	.	13	TRBV30	TGTGCCTGGAGTGTACAAGAGAACACTGAAGCTTTCTTT	CAWSVQENTEAFF
.	TRBJ1-1	.	13	TRBV3-1/TRBV3-2	TGTGCCAGCAGCCAAGAATCGGCTGCGGGAGCTTTCTTT	CASSQESAAGAFF
.	TRBJ1-1	TRBD1	13	TRBV30	TGTGCCTGGAGTGGGGACAGCGACACTGAAGCTTTCTTT	CAWSGDSDTEAFF
.	TRBJ1-6	.	14	TRBV4-1	TGCGCCAGCAGCCACGACGGGATTAATTCACCCCTCCACTTT	CASSHDGINSPLHF
.	TRBJ2-7	TRBD1	15	TRBV6-5	TGTGCCAGCAGCATTGGACAGGGTACCACCTACGAGCAGTACTTC	CASSIGQGTTYEQYF
.	TRBJ1-2	TRBD1	14	TRBV5-1	TGCGCCAGCAGCCAACCCGGGACAGGCGGAGGCTACACCTTC	CASSQPGTGGGYTF
.	TRBJ2-5	.	16	TRBV9	TGTGCCAGCAGCGCCGCGGGGGCCCGCGGGGGAGAGACCCAGTACTTC	CASSAAGARGGETQYF
.	TRBJ1-1	TRBD1	14	TRBV6-6	TGTGCCAGCAGAACGGGACAGTCGAACACTGAAGCTTTCTTT	CASRTGQSNTEAFF
.	TRBJ2-7	.	13	TRBV29-1	TGCAGCGCCCAGGGGTTTCCTCTTAGCGAGCAGTACTTC	CSAQGFPLSEQYF
once	TRBJ2-7	.	14	TRBV11-1	TGTGCCAGCAGCTTGTACACAGGGCCCTACGAGCAGTACTTC	CASSLYTGPYEQYF
.	TRBJ1-2	.	13	TRBV12-3/TRBV12-4	TGTGCCAGCAGACACAGGAACAACTATGGCTACACCTTC	CASRHRNNYGYTF
.	TRBJ2-7	TRBD1	16	TRBV9	TGTGCCAGCAGCGGGCATATTGGGACAGGGCTCTACGAGCAGTACTTC	CASSGHIGTGLYEQYF
.	TRBJ2-3	.	15	TRBV5-5	TGTGCCAGCAGCTCCAGGGAAGGGGGCACAGATACGCAGTATTTT	CASSSREGGTDTQYF
.	TRBJ1-5	.	14	TRBV28	TGTGCCAGCAGTCTCTACCCAGAGGATCAGCCCCAGCATTTT	CASSLYPEDQPQHF
.	TRBJ1-5	.	15	TRBV7-9	TGTGCCAGCACCCCAGGGTCAGGGCCCTATCAGCCCCAGCATTTT	CASTPGSGPYQPQHF
.	TRBJ2-2	.	16	TRBV18	TGTGCCAGCTCACTGGCTCTGATGGCGAACACCGGGGAGCTGTTTTTT	CASSLALMANTGELFF
.	TRBJ2-7	.	14	TRBV7-3	TGTGCCAGCAGCTTACGGCCAGGGGCCCCCGAGCAGTACTTC	CASSLRPGAPEQYF
.	TRBJ2-7	.	14	TRBV6-5	TGTGCCAGCAGTCCCGGGACTGGGTCTTACGAGCAGTACTTC	CASSPGTGSYEQYF
.	TRBJ2-5	.	14	TRBV5-1	TGCGCCAGCAGCTTTGGCGGGGACCAAGAGACCCAGTACTTC	CASSFGGDQETQYF
once	TRBJ2-1	TRBD2	15	TRBV5-1	TGCGCCAGCAGCGTGACTAGCGGGGGGGCAGGTGAGCAGTTCTTC	CASSVTSGGAGEQFF
.	TRBJ1-2	.	19	TRBV2	TGTGCCAGCAGTGAAGCCCTCAATCTACAGGGTCTCTCCCGATATGGCTACACCTTC	CASSEALNLQGLSRYGYTF
.	TRBJ2-7	TRBD1	14	TRBV7-2	TGTGCCAGCAGCACCCGACAGGGTTTCGACGAGCAGTACTTC	CASSTRQGFDEQYF
few	TRBJ1-2	.	14	TRBV30	TGTGCCTGGAGTGCGGGAATCCCATACTATGGCTACACCTTC	CAWSAGIPYYGYTF
.	TRBJ2-7	TRBD2	17	TRBV11-2	TGTGCCAGCAGCTTATCAGTTAGCGGGGTCAGGAGGAACGAGCAGTACTTC	CASSLSVSGVRRNEQYF
.	TRBJ1-3	TRBD1	12	TRBV12-3/TRBV12-4	TGTGCCAGCAGTACAGGGGCGAACACCATATATTTT	CASSTGANTIYF
.	TRBJ1-5	TRBD1	15	TRBV10-3	TGTGCCATCAGTGCGACAGGGGATAGCAATCAGCCCCAGCATTTT	CAISATGDSNQPQHF
.	TRBJ1-2	.	14	TRBV7-9	TGTGCCAGCAGCTTTCTACGGGAGAACTATGGCTACACCTTC	CASSFLRENYGYTF
.	TRBJ2-7	TRBD2	17	TRBV6-2/TRBV6-3	TGTGCCAGCAGCCCTTTCCCGGGACTAGCAGGCTCCTACGAGCAGTACTTC	CASSPFPGLAGSYEQYF
.	TRBJ1-2	.	11	TRBV10-3	TGTGCCATCAGTGAACAGGGAGGCTACACCTTC	CAISEQGGYTF
few	TRBJ1-1	.	13	TRBV5-4	TGTGCCAGCAGCCCAGCGCAGAACACTGAAGCTTTCTTT	CASSPAQNTEAFF
.	TRBJ1-5	TRBD1	14	TRBV5-1	TGCGCCAGCAGCTTGGGTCAGGGGGATCAGCCCCAGCATTTT	CASSLGQGDQPQHF
.	TRBJ2-1	TRBD2	14	TRBV29-1	TGCAGCGTTCGGTGGCGGGGGGACCGCGATGAGCAGTTCTTC	CSVRWRGDRDEQFF
.	TRBJ2-1	.	15	TRBV6-6	TGTGCCAGCAGTCAACCGGGACTGGCCTACAATGAGCAGTTCTTC	CASSQPGLAYNEQFF
.	TRBJ1-1	.	13	TRBV27	TGTGCCAGCAGACCGGGGGGGAACACTGAAGCTTTCTTT	CASRPGGNTEAFF